This TCR beta chain was identified in a study of blood T cell repertoires in COVID-19. Data came from immunoSEQ multiplex PCR; TCRdb stores just in-frame clones and leaves some out. The table shows about 230,000 clones, with approximately 81% occurring only once. Trimming left V 5 bases short and J 3 bases short, with 11 bases between. This CDR3 is 14 amino acids long. Germline CDR1 is LNHDA and CDR2 is SQIVND (reference sequence). The sequenced sample was peripheral blood. This receptor was obtained from a woman older than 75 with acute or convalescent COVID-19. This chain uses TRBV19 with TRBJ1-5; possibly TRBD1 for D (6 bases). The CDR3 bases are TGTGCCAGTAGTCCGGGACACGTCAATCAGCCCCAGCATTTT. Amino acids: CASSPGHVNQPQHF.